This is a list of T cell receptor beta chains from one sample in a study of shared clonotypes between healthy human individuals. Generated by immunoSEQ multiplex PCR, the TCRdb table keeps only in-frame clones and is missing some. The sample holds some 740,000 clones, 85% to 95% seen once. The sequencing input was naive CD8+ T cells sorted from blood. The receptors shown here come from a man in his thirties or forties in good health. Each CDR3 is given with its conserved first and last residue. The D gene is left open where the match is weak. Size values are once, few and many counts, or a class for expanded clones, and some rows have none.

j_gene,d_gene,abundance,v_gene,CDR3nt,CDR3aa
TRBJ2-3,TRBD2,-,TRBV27,TGTGCCAGCAGTCAGTACGGGACTAGCGGGAGAAGTACAGATACGCAGTATTTT,CASSQYGTSGRSTDTQYF
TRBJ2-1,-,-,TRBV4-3,TGCGCCAGCAGCCAATATACCTTCAATGAGCAGTTCTTC,CASSQYTFNEQFF
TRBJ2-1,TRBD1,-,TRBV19,TGTGCCAGTAGGACACAGGGGCTTAACAATGAGCAGTTCTTC,CASRTQGLNNEQFF
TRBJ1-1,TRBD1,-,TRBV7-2,TGTGCCAGCAGCCCACCGGGACAGGGGGACTCCACTGAAGCTTTCTTT,CASSPPGQGDSTEAFF
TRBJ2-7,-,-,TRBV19,TGTGCCAGTAGTATGACCCCCCCCTACGAGCAGTACTTC,CASSMTPPYEQYF
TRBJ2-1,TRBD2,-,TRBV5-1,TGCGCCAGCAGCACCGGGACTAGCGGGAGTTATGAGCAGTTCTTC,CASSTGTSGSYEQFF
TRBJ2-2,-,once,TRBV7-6,TGTGCCAGCAGCTACCCGAGACAGACCTTAAAGACCGGGGAGCTGTTTTTT,CASSYPRQTLKTGELFF
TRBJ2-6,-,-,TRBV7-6,TGTGCCAGCAGCAATCAAACGGGGGGCGCCGGGGCCAACGTCCTGACTTTC,CASSNQTGGAGANVLTF
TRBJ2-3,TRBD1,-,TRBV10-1,TGCGCCAGCAGTGATTTCGAAACGGACAGGGCCACAGATACGCAGTATTTT,CASSDFETDRATDTQYF
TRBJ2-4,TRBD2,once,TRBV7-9,TGTGCCAGCAGCTTGAGCGGGACCGGGAAAAACATTCAGTACTTC,CASSLSGTGKNIQYF
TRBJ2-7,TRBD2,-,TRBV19,TGTGCCAGTAGTATAGGGGCTAGCGGGAGTTACGAGCAGTACTTC,CASSIGASGSYEQYF
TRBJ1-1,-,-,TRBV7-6,TGTGCCAGCAGCGGATCGGGGCGGAACACTGAAGCTTTCTTT,CASSGSGRNTEAFF
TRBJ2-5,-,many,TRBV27,TGTGCCAGCAGTTTGAGACAGGGACTCGCAGAGACCCAGTACTTC,CASSLRQGLAETQYF
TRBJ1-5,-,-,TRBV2,TGTGCCAGCAGTCCATCGGCGAGTCAGCCCCAGCATTTT,CASSPSASQPQHF
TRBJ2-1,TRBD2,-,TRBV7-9,TGTGCCAGCACAACAATGACAGCGGGATTGTACAATGAGCAGTTCTTC,CASTTMTAGLYNEQFF
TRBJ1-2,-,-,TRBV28,TGTGCCAGCAGCCCCTATCGGGGAGCTACTAACTATGGCTACACCTTC,CASSPYRGATNYGYTF